These 7 T cell receptor beta chains came from one sample sequenced in a study of cytomegalovirus exposure and HLA in healthy donors. Clones were read by immunoSEQ multiplex PCR, and TCRdb kept only the in-frame ones, dropping some. The sample shows over 45,000 clones, 90% to 95% of them seen only once. The specimen sequenced was PBMCs. The receptors stem from a woman younger than 35 in good health and CMV-seronegative.

The chain combines TRBV20-1 with TRBJ2-1; D is possibly TRBD1 (5 bases). V gave up 2 bases and J gave up 15 bases, with 5 bases separating them. The CDR3 is made up of 8 amino acids. The germline V gene has CDR1 DFQATT and CDR2 SNEGSKA (reference sequence). The CDR3: CSARQGFF. The CDR3 DNA reads as TGCAGTGCTAGACAGGGGTTCTTC.

This chain connects TRBV2 to TRBJ2-7; 7 bases align to TRBD1. V lost 6 bases, J lost 4 bases, and 3 bases stayed unmatched. This CDR3 spans 12 amino acids. Germline CDR1 is SNHLY and CDR2 is FYNNEI. In DNA form, the CDR3 reads TGTGCCAGCAGCGAACAGGGGTACGAGCAGTACTTC. This encodes CASSEQGYEQYF. Supplemented by reference TRBV2 and TRBJ2-7, the full variable domain reads EPEVTQTPSHQVTQMGQEVILRCVPISNHLYFYWYRQILGQKVEFLVSFYNNEISEKSEIFDDQFSVERPDGSNFTLKIRSTKLEDSAMYFCASSEQGYEQYFGPGTRLTVT.

This clone was picked up one time. The rearrangement joins TRBV5-8 to TRBJ1-5; D remains unclear. The ends were cut back, 3 bases at V and 9 bases at J, with 13 bases in the middle. Germline V gene sequence: CDR1 SGHTS, CDR2 YDEGEE. The CDR3 length is 13 residues. CDR3 sequence: CASSSGRPGPQHF. The CDR3 nucleotides read TGTGCCAGCAGCTCCGGAAGGCCAGGGCCCCAGCATTTT.

The rearrangement uses TRBV5-1 and TRBJ2-3; the D gene is possibly TRBD2 (6 bases). V was shortened by 0 bases and J by 3 bases, with 11 bases between the two germline ends. Germline lookup yields CDR1 SGHRS and CDR2 YFSETQ. The CDR3 length is 15 residues. DNA of the CDR3: TGCGCCAGCAGCTTGGAGGGACTGGGGACAGATACGCAGTATTTT. Its translation: CASSLEGLGTDTQYF. Full variable domain (rest looked up from reference TRBV5-1 and TRBJ2-3): KAGVTQTPRYLIKTRGQQVTLSCSPISGHRSVSWYQQTPGQGLQFLFEYFSETQRNKGNFPGRFSGRQFSNSRSEMNVSTLELGDSALYLCASSLEGLGTDTQYFGPGTRLTVL.

The chain recombines TRBV19 with TRBJ1-1; D is possibly TRBD1 (6 bases). CDR1 and CDR2 (germline): LNHDA, SQIVND (reference sequence). V lost 3 bases, J lost 1 base, and 12 bases lay in between. This CDR3 comprises 15 residues. This chain's CDR3 is CASSILGARNTEAFF. CDR3 in DNA: TGTGCCAGTAGTATCTTGGGGGCTAGGAACACTGAAGCTTTCTTT.

This chain uses TRBV5-6 with TRBJ1-2, with 8 positions matching TRBD1. Unmatched junction bases numbered 9, after V lost 3 bases and J lost 5 bases. Germline CDR1 SGHDT, CDR2 YYEEEE. The CDR3 runs 15 residues. The CDR3 region is CASSSVGTGLYGYTF. CDR3 nucleotides: TGTGCCAGCAGCTCAGTAGGGACAGGTCTTTATGGCTACACCTTC.

The gene calls are TRBV5-6 and TRBJ1-5; possible D gene TRBD1, 5 bases. Looked up from germline, CDR1 is SGHDT and CDR2 is YYEEEE. Trimming stripped 3 bases from V and 9 bases from J, with 16 bases between. The CDR3 runs 14 residues. The CDR3 DNA sequence: TGTGCCAGCAGCTACGGGCAGGGCCCGCGGCCCCAGCATTTT. It encodes CASSYGQGPRPQHF.